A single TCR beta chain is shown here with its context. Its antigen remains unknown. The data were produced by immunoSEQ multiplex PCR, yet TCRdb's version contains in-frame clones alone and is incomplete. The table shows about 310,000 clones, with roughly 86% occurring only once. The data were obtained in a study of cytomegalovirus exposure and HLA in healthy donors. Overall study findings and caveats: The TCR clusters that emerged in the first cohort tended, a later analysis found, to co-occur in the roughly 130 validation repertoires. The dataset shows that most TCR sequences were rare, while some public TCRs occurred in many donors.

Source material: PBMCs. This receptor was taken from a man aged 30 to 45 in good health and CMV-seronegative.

The CDR3 DNA reads as TGCGCCAGCAGCCAAGATAGAGGAGGTAATGAGCAGTTCTTC. It yields the protein CASSQDRGGNEQFF. The chain employs TRBV4-3 and TRBJ2-1, with a weak D call TRBD2 (5 bases). The germline V and J ends were trimmed by 0 bases and 7 bases, with 10 bases remaining between them. The CDR3 runs to 14 residues. Germline-derived CDR1 and CDR2 are LGHNA and YSLEER.